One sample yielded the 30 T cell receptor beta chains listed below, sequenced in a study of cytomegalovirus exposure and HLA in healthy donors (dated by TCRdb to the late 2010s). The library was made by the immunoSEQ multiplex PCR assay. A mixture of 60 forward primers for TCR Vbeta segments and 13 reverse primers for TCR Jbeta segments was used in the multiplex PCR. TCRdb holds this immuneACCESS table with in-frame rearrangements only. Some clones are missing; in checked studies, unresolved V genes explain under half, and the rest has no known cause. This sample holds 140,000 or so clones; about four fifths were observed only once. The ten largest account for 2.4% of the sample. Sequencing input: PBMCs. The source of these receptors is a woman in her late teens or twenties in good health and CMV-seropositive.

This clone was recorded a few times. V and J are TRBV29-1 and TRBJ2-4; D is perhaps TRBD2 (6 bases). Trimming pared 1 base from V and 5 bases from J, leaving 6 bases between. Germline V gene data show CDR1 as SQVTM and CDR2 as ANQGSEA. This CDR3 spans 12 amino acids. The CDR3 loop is CSVEAGENIQYF. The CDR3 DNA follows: TGCAGCGTTGAAGCGGGGGAAAACATTCAGTACTTC.

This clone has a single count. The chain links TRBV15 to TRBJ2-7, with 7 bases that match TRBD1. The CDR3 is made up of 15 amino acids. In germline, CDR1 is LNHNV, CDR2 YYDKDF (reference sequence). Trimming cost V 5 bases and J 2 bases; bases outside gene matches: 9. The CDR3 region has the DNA TGTGCCACCAGCGGGTTAAGGGACAGCACCTACGAGCAGTACTTC. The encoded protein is CATSGLRDSTYEQYF.

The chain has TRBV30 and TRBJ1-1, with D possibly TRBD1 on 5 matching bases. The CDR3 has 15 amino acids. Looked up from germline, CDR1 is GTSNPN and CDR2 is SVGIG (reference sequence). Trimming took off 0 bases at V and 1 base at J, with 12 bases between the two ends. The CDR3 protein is CAWSVWGSKNTEAFF. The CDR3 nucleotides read TGTGCCTGGAGTGTGTGGGGCTCCAAGAACACTGAAGCTTTCTTT.

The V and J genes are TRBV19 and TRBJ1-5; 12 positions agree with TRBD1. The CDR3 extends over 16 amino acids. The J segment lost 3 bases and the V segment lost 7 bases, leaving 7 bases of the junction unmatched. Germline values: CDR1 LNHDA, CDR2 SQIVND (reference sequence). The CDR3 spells CASTPRDRGPNQPQHF. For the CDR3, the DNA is TGTGCCAGTACCCCCCGGGACAGGGGGCCCAATCAGCCCCAGCATTTT.

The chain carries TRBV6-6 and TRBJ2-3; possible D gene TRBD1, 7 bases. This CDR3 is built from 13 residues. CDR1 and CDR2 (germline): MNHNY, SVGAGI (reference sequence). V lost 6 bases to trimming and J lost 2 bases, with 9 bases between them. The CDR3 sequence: CASSRGATDTQYF. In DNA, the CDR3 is TGTGCCAGCAGCAGGGGGGCCACAGATACGCAGTATTTT.

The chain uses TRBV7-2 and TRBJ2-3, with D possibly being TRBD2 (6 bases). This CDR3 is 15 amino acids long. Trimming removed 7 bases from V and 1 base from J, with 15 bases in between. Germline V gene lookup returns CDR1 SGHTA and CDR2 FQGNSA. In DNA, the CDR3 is TGTGCCAGCAAAATAAGGAGGGGCGGCACAGATACGCAGTATTTT. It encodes CASKIRRGGTDTQYF.

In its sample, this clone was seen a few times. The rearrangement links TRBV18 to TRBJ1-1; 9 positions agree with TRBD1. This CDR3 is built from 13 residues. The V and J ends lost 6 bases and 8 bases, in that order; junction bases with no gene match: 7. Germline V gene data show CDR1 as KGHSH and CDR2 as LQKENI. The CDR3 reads CASSPGQGWEAFF. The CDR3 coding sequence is TGTGCCAGCTCGCCGGGACAGGGATGGGAAGCTTTCTTT.

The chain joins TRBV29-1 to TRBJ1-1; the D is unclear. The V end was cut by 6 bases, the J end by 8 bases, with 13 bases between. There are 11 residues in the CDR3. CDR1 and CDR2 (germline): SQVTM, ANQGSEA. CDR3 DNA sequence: TGCAGCGTGGTGACGGGTGGGGAAGCTTTCTTT. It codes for CSVVTGGEAFF.

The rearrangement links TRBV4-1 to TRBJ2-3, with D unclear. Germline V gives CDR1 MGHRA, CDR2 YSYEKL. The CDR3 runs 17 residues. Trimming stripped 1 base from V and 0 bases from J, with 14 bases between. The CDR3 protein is CASSQGLAVSSTDTQYF. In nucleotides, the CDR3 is TGCGCCAGCAGCCAAGGGTTGGCGGTCTCTAGCACAGATACGCAGTATTTT.

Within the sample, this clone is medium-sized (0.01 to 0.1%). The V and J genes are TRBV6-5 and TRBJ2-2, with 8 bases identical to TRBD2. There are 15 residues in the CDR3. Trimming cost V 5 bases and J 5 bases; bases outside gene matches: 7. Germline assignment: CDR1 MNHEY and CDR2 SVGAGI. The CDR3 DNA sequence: TGTGCCAGCAGTCGTAGCGGGGAGGGAACCGGGGAGCTGTTTTTT. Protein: CASSRSGEGTGELFF.

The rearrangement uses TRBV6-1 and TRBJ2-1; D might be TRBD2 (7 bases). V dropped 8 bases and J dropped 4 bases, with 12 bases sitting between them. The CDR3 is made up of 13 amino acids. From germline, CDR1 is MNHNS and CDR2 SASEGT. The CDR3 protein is CASARGPYNEQFF. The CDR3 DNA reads TGTGCCAGCGCGCGGGGGCCTTACAATGAGCAGTTCTTC.

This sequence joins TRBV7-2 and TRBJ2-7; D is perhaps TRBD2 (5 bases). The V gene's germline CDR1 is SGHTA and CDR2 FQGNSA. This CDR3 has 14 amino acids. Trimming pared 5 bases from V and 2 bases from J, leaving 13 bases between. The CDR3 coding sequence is TGTGCCAGCAGCCCTTGGACTGGGACCTACGAGCAGTACTTC. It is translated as CASSPWTGTYEQYF.

The CDR3 protein is CASGSDRNSGYTF. The CDR3 coding sequence is TGTGCTAGTGGTTCGGACAGGAACTCAGGCTACACCTTC. The chain joins TRBV12-5 to TRBJ1-2, with 7 nucleotides matching TRBD1. CDR1 LGHNT and CDR2 FRNRAP come from the germline V gene. The CDR3 is made up of 13 amino acids. The trim removed 4 bases at V and 8 bases at J, leaving 7 bases unmatched.

CDR3 amino acids: CASSLSGLGANVLTF. In nucleotides, the CDR3 is TGTGCCAGCAGCTTATCTGGGCTTGGGGCCAACGTCCTGACTTTC. The chain employs TRBV7-6 and TRBJ2-6; D not resolved. CDR3 size: 15 residues. Germline CDR1 and CDR2: SGHVS and FNYEAQ. V gave up 2 bases and J gave up 3 bases, with 8 bases separating them.

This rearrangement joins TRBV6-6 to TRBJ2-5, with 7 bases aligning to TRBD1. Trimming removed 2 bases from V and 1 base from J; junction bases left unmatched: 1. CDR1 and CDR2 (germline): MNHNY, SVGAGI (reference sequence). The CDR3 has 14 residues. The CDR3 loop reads CASSYAGGQETQYF. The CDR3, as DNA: TGTGCCAGCAGTTACGCAGGGGGCCAAGAGACCCAGTACTTC.

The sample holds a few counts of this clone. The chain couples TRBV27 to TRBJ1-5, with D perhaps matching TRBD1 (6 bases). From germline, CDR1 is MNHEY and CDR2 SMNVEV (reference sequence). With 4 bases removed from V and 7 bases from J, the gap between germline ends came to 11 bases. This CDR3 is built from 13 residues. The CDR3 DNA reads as TGTGCCAGCAGTTCCAGGGGATCCCAGCCCCAGCATTTT. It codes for CASSSRGSQPQHF.

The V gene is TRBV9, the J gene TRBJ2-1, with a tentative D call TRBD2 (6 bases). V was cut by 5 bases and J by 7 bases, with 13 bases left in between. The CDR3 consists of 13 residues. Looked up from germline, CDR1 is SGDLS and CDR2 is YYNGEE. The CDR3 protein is CASRGDFWNEQFF. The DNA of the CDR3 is TGTGCCAGCAGAGGGGACTTCTGGAATGAGCAGTTCTTC.

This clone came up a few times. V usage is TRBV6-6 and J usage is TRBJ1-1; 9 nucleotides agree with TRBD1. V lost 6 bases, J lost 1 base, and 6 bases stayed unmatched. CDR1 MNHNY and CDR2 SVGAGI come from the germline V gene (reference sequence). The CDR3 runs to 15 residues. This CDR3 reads CASRLLDRGNTEAFF. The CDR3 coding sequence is TGTGCCAGCAGACTTCTGGACAGGGGGAACACTGAAGCTTTCTTT.

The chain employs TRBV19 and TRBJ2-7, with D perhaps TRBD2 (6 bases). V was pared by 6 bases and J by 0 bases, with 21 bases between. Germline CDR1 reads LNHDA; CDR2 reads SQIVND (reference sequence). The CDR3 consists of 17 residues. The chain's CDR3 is CASSPRGSLSSSYEQYF. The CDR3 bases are TGTGCCAGTAGCCCCCGGGGGAGCCTGTCCAGCTCCTACGAGCAGTACTTC.

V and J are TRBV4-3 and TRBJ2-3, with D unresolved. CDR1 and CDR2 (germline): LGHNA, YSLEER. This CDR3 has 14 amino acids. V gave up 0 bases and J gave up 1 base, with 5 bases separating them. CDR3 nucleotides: TGCGCCAGCAGCCAAGAGGGCCGCACAGATACGCAGTATTTT. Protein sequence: CASSQEGRTDTQYF.

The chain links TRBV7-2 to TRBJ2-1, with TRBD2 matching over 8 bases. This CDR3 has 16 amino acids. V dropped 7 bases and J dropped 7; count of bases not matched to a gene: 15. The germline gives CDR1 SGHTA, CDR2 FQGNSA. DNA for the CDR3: TGTGCCAGCAAGGGAGGGACGGGAGGGTTAGTTAATGAGCAGTTCTTC. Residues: CASKGGTGGLVNEQFF.

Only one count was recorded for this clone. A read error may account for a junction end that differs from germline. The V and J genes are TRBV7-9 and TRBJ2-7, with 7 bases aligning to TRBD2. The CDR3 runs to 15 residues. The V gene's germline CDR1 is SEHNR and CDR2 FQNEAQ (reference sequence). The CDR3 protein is CSSSGERGYAYEQYF. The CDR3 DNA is TGTTCCAGCAGCGGAGAGCGGGGCTATGCCTACGAGCAGTACTTC.

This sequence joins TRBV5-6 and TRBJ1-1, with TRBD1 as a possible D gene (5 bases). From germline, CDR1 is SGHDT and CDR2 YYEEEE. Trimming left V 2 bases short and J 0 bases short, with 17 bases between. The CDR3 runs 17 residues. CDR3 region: CASSFWTLAAMNTEAFF. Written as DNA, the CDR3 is TGTGCCAGCAGCTTCTGGACATTAGCCGCCATGAACACTGAAGCTTTCTTT.

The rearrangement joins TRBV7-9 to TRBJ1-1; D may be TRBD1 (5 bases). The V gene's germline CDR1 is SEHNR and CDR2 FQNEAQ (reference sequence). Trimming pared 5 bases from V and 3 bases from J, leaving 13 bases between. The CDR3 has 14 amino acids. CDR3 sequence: CASSPTGEHTEAFF. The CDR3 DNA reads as TGTGCCAGCAGCCCAACGGGGGAGCACACTGAAGCTTTCTTT.

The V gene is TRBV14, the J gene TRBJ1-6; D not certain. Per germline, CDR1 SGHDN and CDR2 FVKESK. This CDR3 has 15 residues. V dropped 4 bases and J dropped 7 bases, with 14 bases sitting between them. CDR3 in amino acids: CASSRQRQTNSPLHF. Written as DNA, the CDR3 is TGTGCCAGCAGCCGGCAGCGGCAGACAAATTCACCCCTCCACTTT.

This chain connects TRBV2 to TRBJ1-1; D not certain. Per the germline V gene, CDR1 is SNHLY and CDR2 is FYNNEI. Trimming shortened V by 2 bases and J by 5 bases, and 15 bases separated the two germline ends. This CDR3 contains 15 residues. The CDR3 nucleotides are TGTGCCAGCAGTGAAACCAGAACAAGTCGTACTGAAGCTTTCTTT. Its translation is CASSETRTSRTEAFF.

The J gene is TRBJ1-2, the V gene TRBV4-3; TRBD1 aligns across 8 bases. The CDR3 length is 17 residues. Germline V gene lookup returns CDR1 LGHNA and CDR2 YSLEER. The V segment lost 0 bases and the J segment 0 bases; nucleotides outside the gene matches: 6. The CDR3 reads CASSQDSGQGANYGYTF. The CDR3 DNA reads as TGCGCCAGCAGCCAAGATTCCGGACAGGGAGCTAACTATGGCTACACCTTC.

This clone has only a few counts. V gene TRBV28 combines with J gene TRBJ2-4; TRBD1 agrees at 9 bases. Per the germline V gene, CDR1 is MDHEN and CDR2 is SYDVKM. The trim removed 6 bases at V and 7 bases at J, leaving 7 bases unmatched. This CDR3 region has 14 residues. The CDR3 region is CASRAPGQGNIQYF. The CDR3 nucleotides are TGTGCCAGCAGAGCCCCAGGACAGGGGAACATTCAGTACTTC.

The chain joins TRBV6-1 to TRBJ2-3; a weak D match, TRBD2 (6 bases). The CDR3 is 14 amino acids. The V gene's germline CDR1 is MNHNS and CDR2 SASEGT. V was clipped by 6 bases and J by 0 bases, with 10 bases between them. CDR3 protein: CASSVAASTDTQYF. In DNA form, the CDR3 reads TGTGCCAGCAGCGTAGCGGCTAGCACAGATACGCAGTATTTT.

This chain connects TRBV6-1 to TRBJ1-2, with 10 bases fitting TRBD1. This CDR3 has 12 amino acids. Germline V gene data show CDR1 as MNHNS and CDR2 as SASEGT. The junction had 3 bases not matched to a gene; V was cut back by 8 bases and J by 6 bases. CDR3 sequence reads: CASLGQGHGYTF. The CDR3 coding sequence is TGTGCCAGCCTGGGACAGGGGCATGGCTACACCTTC.